The sequence of this TCR beta chain was determined in a study of shared clonotypes between healthy human individuals (dated by TCRdb to the early 2020s). Concerning the study at large: Three men and a couple of women, aged 18 to 49 years, made up the cohort. For each donor, CD4 naive and CD4 memory were each given three plates, CD8 naive was given two plates, and CD8 memory was given one plate. To increase sequencing depth and limit assay-specific biases, different laboratories used diverse techniques to prepare libraries and sequence TCR repertoires. Leukapheresis yielded between about 0.9 and 9 billion PBMCs per donor. The study deeply sequenced blood TCR repertoires of several healthy adults to estimate repertoire size and the extent of clonotype sharing between individuals.

The donors were healthy, HIV-negative adults who had no recently reported acute infections or vaccinations. Every donor was a Caucasian adult residing in Nashville, Tennessee, USA. Magnetic negative selection was used to enrich CD4+ T cells, after which naive cells were positively selected on CD45RA and the negative fraction became the memory subset. After blood collection by leukapheresis, PBMCs were isolated using Ficoll-Histopaque density gradient centrifugation and then cryopreserved in the vapor phase of liquid nitrogen. Analytical flow cytometry was used to check the purity and quantity of each magnetically sorted T cell population. Each sorted fraction had its genomic DNA isolated and then quantified by UV absorbance on a Nanodrop 2000c. Overall results and qualifications from the work: The genetic and exposure-history diversity represented was limited by the small number of donors. Rarefaction of sorted-subset datasets indicated incomplete sequencing despite the large sequencing depth. About 5% of naive CD4, 3.5% of naive CD8, around 2.3% of memory CD4, and more than 0.35% of memory CD8 clonotypes were shared across a handful of donors. Estimated clonotype richness was generally larger for naive than for memory subsets. Compared with non-shared clonotypes, clonotypes shared by all four sorted-subset donors had higher generation probabilities. Sampling was restricted to blood, and TCR repertoires in tissues likely differ from the TCR repertoires found in blood. Pairwise subsampling led to the expectation that sequencing depth would affect the degree of clonotype sharing among donors.

Using the deep immunoSEQ assay, TCR CDR3 regions were amplified from genomic DNA by multiplex PCR. Extracted genomic DNA from each cell subset was distributed evenly across all wells of several immunoSEQ 96-well plates, and each plate was treated as a replicate. For sorted subsets, each replicate PCR was loaded with about 0.2 ug genomic DNA, equivalent to 32,000 or so T cell genomes. The purified libraries were quantified using a Qubit 3.0 fluorometer, sized with a Bioanalyzer 2100, and then quantified again using the KAPA Library Quantification kit. Every immunoSEQ 96-well plate was sequenced on a separate single-read 150-cycle Illumina NextSeq 550 flow cell. The source study handled its data this way. Because the immunoSEQ output held only junctional sequences and lacked quality scores, the filtering could not match the filtering applied to full-length reads. Sequences were annotated with PyIR, a Python wrapper for IgBLAST v1.9, and V/J genes and CDR3 were assigned using IMGT germline references. Reads with weak V/J assignments (E-value above 1e-6), missing CDR3, stop codons, out-of-frame junctions, or ambiguous translated residues were removed. A V3J clonotype was defined by an identical inferred V gene, J gene, and CDR3 amino acid sequence. Percentage overlap between repertoires was calculated by dividing the number of shared unique clonotypes by the size of the smaller repertoire. Repertoire richness was assessed with RTK rarefaction, the Chao1 estimator, and Recon v2.1 estimates of unobserved clonotypes. For all TCRbeta clonotypes obtained by the gDNA method from a handful of donors, generation probabilities were computed with OLGA. Drawn from immuneACCESS, this table holds only the in-frame rearrangements with V and J called that TCRdb kept. Clones are partly lost; checked studies trace under half to an unresolved V gene and leave the rest unexplained. Clone size and V and J calls were adopted from that table, with D and trimming inferred from the DNA. This sample lists 2 million to 2.5 million clones; 90% to 95% were detected once. The top ten clonotypes cover about 0.13% of the sample.

The CDR3 holds 13 amino acids from the cysteine to the phenylalanine. This entry keeps only the CDR3 DNA: 39 bases, framed from base 1. Trimming removed 5 bases from V and 7 bases from J; the gene matches leave 8 bases unexplained. From the germline V gene (reference sequence), CDR1 is MNHNY and CDR2 is SVGAGI. Points on this clone: Its antigen is currently not known. No per-base quality is available; no much larger clone lies one base away.

The receptor's source is a man between 18 and 29 years old in good health. Sample: naive CD4+ T cells sorted from blood. Interpreted using the paper, the cell subset or site label stands for: CD45RA+ positively selected. The chain uses TRBV6-6 and TRBJ2-7, and 7 bases in between align with TRBD1. The nucleotide sequence reads as follows: TGTGCCAGCAGTCCTCGACAGGGTCGGGAGCAGTACTTC. It translates as CASSPRQGREQYF.